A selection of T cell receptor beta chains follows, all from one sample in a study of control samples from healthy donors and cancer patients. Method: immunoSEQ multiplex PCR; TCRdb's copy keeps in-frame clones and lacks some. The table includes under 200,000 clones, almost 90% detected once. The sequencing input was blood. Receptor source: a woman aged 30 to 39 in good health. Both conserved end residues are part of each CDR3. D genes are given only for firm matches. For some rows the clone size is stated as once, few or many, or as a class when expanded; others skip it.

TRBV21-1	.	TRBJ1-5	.	TGTGCCAGCAGCCCTCTTCACAAGGTTAGTAATCAGCCCCAGCATTTT	CASSPLHKVSNQPQHF
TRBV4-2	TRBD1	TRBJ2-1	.	TGTGCCAGCAGCCAAGAACCCCAGGGGGCATATGAGCAGTTCTTC	CASSQEPQGAYEQFF
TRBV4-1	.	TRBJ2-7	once	TGCGCCAGCAGCCAAGGGAGTGGAGGCTACGAGCAGTACTTC	CASSQGSGGYEQYF
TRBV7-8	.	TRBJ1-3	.	TGTGCCAGCAGCTTATCGGGCGGCTCTGGAAACACCATATATTTT	CASSLSGGSGNTIYF
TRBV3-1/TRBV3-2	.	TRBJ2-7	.	TGTGCCAGCTCGGGACTCCGCACCTACGAGCAGTACTTC	CASSGLRTYEQYF
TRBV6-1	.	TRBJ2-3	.	TGTGCCAGCAGTGAACACTGGGGCACAGATACGCAGTATTTT	CASSEHWGTDTQYF
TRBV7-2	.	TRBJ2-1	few	TGTGCCAGCAGCTTAGTATATAGCAATGAGCAGTTCTTC	CASSLVYSNEQFF
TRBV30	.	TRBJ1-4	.	TGTGCCTGGAGTGAGGGGGGGGACGTTAATGAAAAACTGTTTTTT	CAWSEGGDVNEKLFF
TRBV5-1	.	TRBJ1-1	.	TGCGCCAGCAGCTTGGCCGGGCTCGAAGCTTTCTTT	CASSLAGLEAFF
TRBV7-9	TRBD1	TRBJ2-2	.	TGTGCCAGCAGCTCCGGACAGGGGTCCGGGGAGCTGTTTTTT	CASSSGQGSGELFF
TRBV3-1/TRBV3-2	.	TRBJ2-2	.	TGTGCCAGCAGCCAAGGGGAAGGGTCTAACACCGGGGAGCTGTTTTTT	CASSQGEGSNTGELFF
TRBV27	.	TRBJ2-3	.	TGTGCCAGCAGTTTATCGAGACAGACGACGACGCAGTATTTT	CASSLSRQTTTQYF
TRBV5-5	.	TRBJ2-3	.	TGTGCCAGCAGCTTCGGCGGGGCGACAGATACGCAGTATTTT	CASSFGGATDTQYF
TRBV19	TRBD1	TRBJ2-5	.	TGTGCCAGTAGTAGGGACAGGGAAGAGACCCAGTACTTC	CASSRDREETQYF
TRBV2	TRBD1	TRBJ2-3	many	TGTGCCAGCATGACAGGGGCAGGAGCAGATACGCAGTATTTT	CASMTGAGADTQYF
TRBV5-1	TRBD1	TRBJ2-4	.	TGCGCCAGCAGCTCACCAGGGACAGGGTTTGTTGCCAAAAACATTCAGTACTTC	CASSSPGTGFVAKNIQYF
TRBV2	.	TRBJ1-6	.	TGTGCCAGCAGCGACCGGGCCCTCCACTTT	CASSDRALHF
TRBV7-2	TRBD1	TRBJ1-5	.	TGTGCCAGCAGCTTAGGCAGGGGACAGGGGCGAGAACAGCCCCAGCATTTT	CASSLGRGQGREQPQHF
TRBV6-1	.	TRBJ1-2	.	TGTGCCAGCAGTGAAAGGACAGAATATGGCTACACCTTC	CASSERTEYGYTF
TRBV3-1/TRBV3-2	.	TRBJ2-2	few	TGTGCCAGCAGCCTTCGGACAGTCAACACCGGGGAGCTGTTTTTT	CASSLRTVNTGELFF
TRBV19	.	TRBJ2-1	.	TGTGCCAGTAGTATGGAGACGGACAGTTACAATGAGCAGTTCTTC	CASSMETDSYNEQFF
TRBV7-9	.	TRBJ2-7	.	TGTGCCAGCAGCCCCCGCGTTGTGCAGTACTTC	CASSPRVVQYF
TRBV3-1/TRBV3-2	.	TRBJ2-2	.	TGTGCCAGCACCCGGCCGAACACCGGGGAGCTGTTTTTT	CASTRPNTGELFF
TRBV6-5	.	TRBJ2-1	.	TGTGCCAGCAGTTACCAACCAGGGGGGAGAAGCGAGCAGTTCTTC	CASSYQPGGRSEQFF
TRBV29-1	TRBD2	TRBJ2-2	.	TGCAGCGTTAGGGCGGGAGGAACCACCGGGGAGCTGTTTTTT	CSVRAGGTTGELFF
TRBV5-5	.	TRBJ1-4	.	TGTGCCAGCAGCTTGTACGGGCAGGCCGTTAATGAAAAACTGTTTTTT	CASSLYGQAVNEKLFF
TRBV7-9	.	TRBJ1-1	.	TGTGCCAGCAGAGGGGGGGTGAACACTGAAGCTTTCTTT	CASRGGVNTEAFF
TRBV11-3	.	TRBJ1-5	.	TGTGCCAGCAGTGCGGGGGGACGGTTCAATCAGCCCCAGCATTTT	CASSAGGRFNQPQHF
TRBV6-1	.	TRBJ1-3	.	TGTGCCAGCAGTGAATTTGGACTCGAACTTGCCCGGAACACCATATATTTT	CASSEFGLELARNTIYF
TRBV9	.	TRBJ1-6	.	TGTGCCAGTTCAGAAGACCCTCGGAGCTCCTATAATTCACCCCTCCACTTT	CASSEDPRSSYNSPLHF
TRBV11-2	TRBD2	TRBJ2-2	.	TGTGCCAGCACGAGGGAGGGCCGTTTCGGGGAGCTGTTTTTT	CASTREGRFGELFF
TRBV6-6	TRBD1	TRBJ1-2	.	TGTGCCAGCAGTTATCGGACAGGGGGCGTTGGCTACACCTTC	CASSYRTGGVGYTF
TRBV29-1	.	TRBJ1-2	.	TGCAGCGTTTGGGCCGGCAACTATGGCTACACCTTC	CSVWAGNYGYTF
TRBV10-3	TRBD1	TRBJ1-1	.	TGTGCCATCAGAAGAACAGGGGACACTGAAGCTTTCTTT	CAIRRTGDTEAFF
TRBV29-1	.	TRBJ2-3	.	TGCAGCGTTATAACCCCTTGGGGGGGGGCAAAAGCAGATACGCAGTATTTT	CSVITPWGGAKADTQYF
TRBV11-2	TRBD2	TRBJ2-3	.	TGTGCCAGCAGCGGATACCGGACTAGCGGGGGTAACCGGGATACGCAGTATTTT	CASSGYRTSGGNRDTQYF
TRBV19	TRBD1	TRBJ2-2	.	TGTGCCACCCGTAAGGACAGGATGAACACCGGGGAGCTGTTTTTT	CATRKDRMNTGELFF
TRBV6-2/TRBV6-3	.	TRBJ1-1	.	TGTGCCAGCAGTTACTCGCAGGGCGCGAACACTGAAGCTTTCTTT	CASSYSQGANTEAFF
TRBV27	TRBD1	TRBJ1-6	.	TGTGCCATCACAGGGGTCGGGCTGAATTCACCCCTCCACTTT	CAITGVGLNSPLHF
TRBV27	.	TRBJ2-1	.	TGTGCCAGCAGTTTAGCCAGGGGGGGGCGGGGTGAGCAGTTCTTC	CASSLARGGRGEQFF
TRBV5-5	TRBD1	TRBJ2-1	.	TGTGCCAGCAGCCCGGGACAGGGTTCCTACAATGAGCAGTTCTTC	CASSPGQGSYNEQFF
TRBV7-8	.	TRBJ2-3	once	TGTGCCAGCAGCTTACACGAATCGGCCAGCACAGATACGCAGTATTTT	CASSLHESASTDTQYF
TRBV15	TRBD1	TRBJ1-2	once	TGTGCCACCAGCTCCTCTGACCAGGGGGCGCTTGGTGGCTACACCTTC	CATSSSDQGALGGYTF
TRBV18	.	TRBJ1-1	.	TGTGCCAGCTCACCAGCGTATGGGGGGAACACTGAAGCTTTCTTT	CASSPAYGGNTEAFF
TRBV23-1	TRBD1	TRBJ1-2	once	TGCGCCAGCAGTCCCCGGGACAGCCCCTTGTACTATGGCTACACCTTC	CASSPRDSPLYYGYTF
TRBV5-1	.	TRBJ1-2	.	TGCGCCAGCAGCCCAAGCGGGGAGAACTATGGCTACACCTTC	CASSPSGENYGYTF
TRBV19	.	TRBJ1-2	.	TGTGCCAGTAGTATATCCTCCCAGGGAAACTATGGCTACACCTTC	CASSISSQGNYGYTF
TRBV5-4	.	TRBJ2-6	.	TGTGCCAGCAGAACTACTAGCTCTGGGGCCAACGTCCTGACTTTC	CASRTTSSGANVLTF
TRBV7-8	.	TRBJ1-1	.	TGTGCCAGCAGCTTAGCCGGGGTTCGCACTGAAGCTTTCTTT	CASSLAGVRTEAFF
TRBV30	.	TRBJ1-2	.	TGTGCCTGGAGGGACAGCGAAAAGTATGGCTACACCTTC	CAWRDSEKYGYTF
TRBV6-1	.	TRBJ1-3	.	TGTGCCAGCAGTGATTTCAGGGGCTCTGGAAACACCATATATTTT	CASSDFRGSGNTIYF
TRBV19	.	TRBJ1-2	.	TGTGCCAGTAGTATAAAGAGTTCGACAGTACACGGCTACACCTTC	CASSIKSSTVHGYTF
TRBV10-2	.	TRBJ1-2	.	TGCGCCAGCAGCCAGCGGGGGGATAGCTATGGCTACACCTTC	CASSQRGDSYGYTF